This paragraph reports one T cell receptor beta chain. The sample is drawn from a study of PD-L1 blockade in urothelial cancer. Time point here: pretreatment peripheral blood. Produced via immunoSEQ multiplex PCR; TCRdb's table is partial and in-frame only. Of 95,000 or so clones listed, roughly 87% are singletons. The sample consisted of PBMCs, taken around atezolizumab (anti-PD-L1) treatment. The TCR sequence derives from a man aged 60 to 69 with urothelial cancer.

CDR3 sequence reads: CASSSGTSVYEQYF. The CDR3 DNA is TGTGCCAGCAGCTCCGGGACTAGCGTGTACGAGCAGTACTTC. The genes are TRBV7-9 and TRBJ2-7, with 10 bases lining up with TRBD2. CDR1 is SEHNR, CDR2 FQNEAQ, per germline (reference sequence). The CDR3 has 14 residues. V lost 4 bases, J lost 4 bases, and 4 bases stayed unmatched.